The clone carrying this T cell receptor beta chain was observed a few times. Its antigen is unknown. This sample was included in a study of T-cell reconstitution after alpha-beta-depleted transplantation in children. Study-level results: Expanded graft clones, several hundred of them, were reportedly the source of alpha-beta T cells about two months after transplant. Certain patients had high TCRbeta diversity at day 60, and it came from recipient T cells and thymic progenitors that survived. T-cell counts and diversity at one year following transplant were attributed mainly to newly produced T cells.

Unique molecular identifiers featured in how the TCRbeta library was prepared. One entry per CDR3 protein results from TCRdb running MiXCR on the PCR reads. The sample records about a million distinct CDR3 sequences, about 29% being singletons. The CDR3 loop spans 16 amino acids. Losses at the gene ends were 5 bases for V and 0 bases for J; bases not matched to a gene: 8. Germline CDR1 SGHTA, CDR2 FQGNSA. The TCR originated in a boy under two years old who had a stem cell transplant for SCID, so the T cells may come from the graft donor. Source: PBMCs, mostly from graft donor cells, taken 360 days after TCRalphabeta/CD19-depleted stem cell transplant. V usage is TRBV7-2 and J usage is TRBJ1-1; 8 bases line up with TRBD1. The CDR3 DNA reads as TGTGCCAGCAGCAATCAGGGGGCGCGGCTGAACACTGAAGCTTTCTTT. This gives the protein CASSNQGARLNTEAFF.